These 24 T cell receptor beta chains were all obtained from the same sample, sequenced in a study of response to subunit inactivated influenza vaccine. Via MiXCR, TCRdb re-called the RT-PCR reads, giving one row per CDR3 protein. The sample holds about 190,000 distinct CDR3 sequences, approximately 15% seen once. The material was CD8+ T cells sorted from PBMCs, obtained 5 days after vaccination. These receptors came from a man aged 45 to 65 who received an inactivated influenza vaccine.

A few counts support this clonotype. V usage is TRBV7-6 and J usage is TRBJ2-7; 9 bases are a match to TRBD2. CDR3 size: 14 residues. CDR1 is SGHVS, CDR2 FNYEAQ, per germline. V trimming: 5 bases; J trimming: 4 bases; junction bases outside the gene matches: 6. CDR3 amino acids: CASSPRLADYEQYF. CDR3 bases: TGTGCCAGCAGCCCCAGACTAGCGGATTACGAGCAGTACTTC.

This clonotype has a handful of counts. V is TRBV7-9 and J is TRBJ1-4; TRBD1 matches at 7 bases. This CDR3 has 16 residues. Germline CDR1 SEHNR, CDR2 FQNEAQ (reference sequence). The junction had 13 bases not matched to a gene; V was cut back by 5 bases and J by 7 bases. The CDR3 reads CASSPAQQGPGEKLFF. The CDR3 DNA follows: TGTGCCAGCAGCCCCGCTCAACAGGGGCCTGGTGAAAAACTGTTTTTT. Full variable domain (remainder filled in from reference TRBV7-9 and TRBJ1-4): DTGVSQNPRHKITKRGQNVTFRCDPISEHNRLYWYRQTLGQGPEFLTYFQNEAQLEKSRLLSDRFSAERPKGSFSTLEIQRTEQGDSAMYLCASSPAQQGPGEKLFFGSGTQLSVL.

This clonotype was detected only a few times. This chain links TRBV7-9 with TRBJ2-5; D remains ambiguous. The CDR3 totals 12 residues. CDR1 and CDR2 (germline): SEHNR, FQNEAQ (reference sequence). V shed 1 base and J shed 12 bases, with 12 bases lying between them. The CDR3 DNA sequence: TGTGCCAGCAGCTTAGGAATGCACGAGAAGTACTTC. This encodes CASSLGMHEKYF.

The chain has TRBV7-2 and TRBJ2-3, with 15 bases aligning to TRBD2. The germline gives CDR1 SGHTA, CDR2 FQGNSA. This CDR3 spans 15 amino acids. V trimming: 7 bases; J trimming: 5 bases; junction bases outside the gene matches: 4. CDR3 DNA sequence: TGTGCCAGCACCCTGGGACTAGCGGGGGGAGATACGCAGTATTTT. This codes for CASTLGLAGGDTQYF.

This clonotype was counted only a few times. The gene calls are TRBV7-9 and TRBJ2-7; the match to TRBD2 covers 9 bases. The CDR3 contains 14 residues. The ends lost 5 bases at V and 3 bases at J; junction bases unmatched: 5. Germline CDR1 reads SEHNR; CDR2 reads FQNEAQ (reference sequence). The CDR3 region has the DNA TGTGCCAGCAGCCCCCAGACTAGCGGCTACGAGCAGTACTTC. It translates to CASSPQTSGYEQYF.

This sequence joins TRBV29-1 and TRBJ2-1, with D perhaps matching TRBD2 (6 bases). Per germline, CDR1 SQVTM and CDR2 ANQGSEA. V dropped 0 bases and J dropped 7 bases, with 13 bases sitting between them. The CDR3 sequence is 14 residues long. The CDR3 DNA follows: TGCAGCGTTGAAGATGTTGGCGGGGTTAATGAGCAGTTCTTC. Its protein is CSVEDVGGVNEQFF.

The rearrangement links TRBV20-1 to TRBJ1-2; D gene ambiguous. Looked up from germline, CDR1 is DFQATT and CDR2 is SNEGSKA (reference sequence). The CDR3 extends over 13 amino acids. The germline V and J ends were trimmed by 7 bases and 2 bases, with 14 bases remaining between them. The CDR3 loop is CSGRDGINYGYTF. CDR3 nucleotide sequence: TGCAGTGGTCGAGACGGTATAAACTATGGCTACACCTTC.

J is TRBJ1-2 and V is TRBV29-1, with unresolved D. The V gene lost 7 bases and the J gene lost 6 bases, with 9 bases spanning the gap. From germline, CDR1 is SQVTM and CDR2 ANQGSEA. This CDR3 has 10 amino acids. The CDR3 DNA reads TGCAGCGCAAAGACGGATGGCTACACCTTC. This translates into CSAKTDGYTF.

This clonotype was detected a few times. The gene calls are TRBV6-5 and TRBJ1-1; D might be TRBD1 (5 bases). Germline V gene data show CDR1 as MNHEY and CDR2 as SVGAGI. The CDR3 spans 13 residues. V lost 2 bases and J lost 8, with 12 bases in between. The CDR3 DNA reads TGTGCCAGCAGTTACAGACGGGGGGAAGAAGCTTTCTTT. It yields the protein CASSYRRGEEAFF.

A few counts support this clonotype. V usage is TRBV19 and J usage is TRBJ2-7; D tentatively reads TRBD1 or TRBD2 (5 bases each). V dropped 4 bases and J dropped 3 bases, with 10 bases sitting between them. CDR1 is LNHDA and CDR2 is SQIVND in the germline V gene (reference sequence). The CDR3 runs to 13 residues. The CDR3 nucleotides read TGTGCCAGTAGTAACGGGGCTTTCTACGAGCAGTACTTC. Translating it yields CASSNGAFYEQYF.

V and J are TRBV6-2 or TRBV6-3 and TRBJ2-1, with 8 bases lining up with TRBD1. This CDR3 is 14 amino acids long. Per the germline V gene, CDR1 is MNHEY and CDR2 is SVGEGT. Germline trimming cut 5 bases from V and 10 bases from J; bases unmatched to any gene: 10. As DNA, the CDR3 is TGTGCCAGCAGTACAGGGGGATGGGTGCAAGAGCAGTTCTTC. Residues: CASSTGGWVQEQFF.

This clonotype was recorded a few times. The V call is TRBV18, the J call TRBJ2-2; the D gene is possibly TRBD2 (5 bases). V lost 3 bases and J lost 3, with 11 bases in between. The CDR3 is made up of 15 amino acids. CDR1 is KGHSH, CDR2 LQKENI, per germline. CDR3 sequence reads: CASSPPMEDTGELFF. The CDR3 region has the DNA TGTGCCAGCTCACCCCCTATGGAGGACACCGGGGAGCTGTTTTTT. Combining the CDR3 with reference TRBV18 and TRBJ2-2 gives the whole variable domain NAGVMQNPRHLVRRRGQEARLRCSPMKGHSHVYWYRQLPEEGLKFMVYLQKENIIDESGMPKERFSAEFPKEGPSILRIQQVVRGDSAAYFCASSPPMEDTGELFFGEGSRLTVL.

V usage is TRBV28 and J usage is TRBJ2-1, with 10 bases identical to TRBD2. Germline lookup yields CDR1 MDHEN and CDR2 SYDVKM. This CDR3 comprises 16 residues. V shed 7 bases and J 4 bases; nucleotides not matched to a gene: 10. The CDR3 sequence is CASTTLLAGVYNEQFF. The CDR3 DNA reads TGTGCCAGCACGACCCTGCTAGCGGGGGTTTACAATGAGCAGTTCTTC.

In this sample, this clonotype turned up a few times. The chain links TRBV7-9 to TRBJ2-2; D remains ambiguous. V was clipped by 4 bases and J by 10 bases, with 16 bases between them. This CDR3 has 14 amino acids. Germline lookup yields CDR1 SEHNR and CDR2 FQNEAQ (reference sequence). Here the CDR3 reads CASSSRPPKEELFF. As DNA, the CDR3 is TGTGCCAGCAGCTCCCGCCCCCCTAAGGAGGAGCTGTTTTTT.

This clonotype was detected only a few times. The chain has TRBV11-2 and TRBJ2-7, with 8 bases that match TRBD1. The germline gives CDR1 SGHAT, CDR2 FQNNGV. J lost 10 bases, V lost 1 base, and 6 bases had no gene match. The CDR3 extends over 13 amino acids. CDR3 DNA sequence: TGTGCCAGCAGCTTAGGGTTAGACAGGGGCCAGTACTTC. Translation: CASSLGLDRGQYF.

This chain joins TRBV7-9 and TRBJ2-2; D unclear. V was trimmed by 1 base and J by 6 bases, leaving 6 bases between them. This CDR3 region has 13 residues. CDR1 is SEHNR, CDR2 FQNEAQ, per germline (reference sequence). CDR3 coding DNA: TGTGCCAGCAGCTTAGGAAACCCCGGGGAGCTGTTTTTT. It specifies CASSLGNPGELFF.

The rearrangement links TRBV21-1 to TRBJ2-7; the listed D gene, TRBD2, was not tested against the DNA. TRBV21-1 is annotated as a pseudogene. This CDR3 spans 16 amino acids. This CDR3 reads CASSTLTSGRPYEQYF. As DNA, the CDR3 is TGTGCCAGCAGCACCCTGACTAGCGGGAGGCCCTACGAGCAGTACTTC.

This clonotype showed up many times. V and J are TRBV12-3 or TRBV12-4 and TRBJ2-7; D uncertain. V was cut by 5 bases and J by 3 bases, with 8 bases left in between. The CDR3 spans 12 residues. CDR3 amino acids: CASSPLLYEQYF. The CDR3 coding sequence is TGTGCCAGCAGTCCCCTCCTCTACGAGCAGTACTTC.

This clonotype occurred a few times. This chain uses TRBV2 with TRBJ1-1, with 8 bases that match TRBD1. Germline lookup yields CDR1 SNHLY and CDR2 FYNNEI. Germline trimming cut 7 bases from V and 0 bases from J; bases unmatched to any gene: 4. This CDR3 has 14 amino acids. CDR3 bases: TGTGCCAGCATGACGGGACAGGTGAACACTGAAGCTTTCTTT. Amino acid sequence: CASMTGQVNTEAFF.

This clonotype was counted a few times. CDR3 region: CSARETYGGYNEQFF. The CDR3 nucleotides are TGCAGTGCTAGAGAGACCTACGGAGGGTACAATGAGCAGTTCTTC. The chain carries TRBV20-1 and TRBJ2-1; maybe TRBD2 (6 bases). Trimming shortened V by 0 bases and J by 4 bases, and 13 bases separated the two germline ends. This CDR3 is built from 15 residues. CDR1 and CDR2 (germline): DFQATT, SNEGSKA (reference sequence).

Points on this clonotype: A read error may account for a junction end that differs from germline. The chain couples TRBV5-8 to TRBJ2-1; possible D gene TRBD1, 5 bases. Germline CDR1 and CDR2: SGHTS and YDEGEE. The CDR3 sequence is 10 residues long. The DNA for the CDR3 is TGTGCCAGCAGAGCAGGGCTCATGTTCTGG. This codes for CASRAGLMFW.

The V and J genes are TRBV7-2 and TRBJ2-7; 8 nucleotides match TRBD1. V lost 2 bases, J lost 5 bases, and 8 bases stayed unmatched. The CDR3 contains 15 residues. Germline V gene data show CDR1 as SGHTA and CDR2 as FQGNSA. In DNA, the CDR3 is TGTGCCAGCAGCTTAACGGACAGGGAGCTTAACGAGCAGTACTTC. Protein sequence: CASSLTDRELNEQYF.

Only a few counts were recorded for this clonotype. V and J are TRBV7-8 and TRBJ2-3; 11 nucleotides align to TRBD2. The CDR3 sequence is 17 residues long. The germline V gene encodes CDR1 SGHVS and CDR2 FQNEAQ. V gave up 2 bases and J gave up 2 bases; unmatched junction bases: 6. Here the CDR3 reads CASSLSTSGGHTDTQYF. The DNA of the CDR3 is TGTGCCAGCAGCTTAAGTACTAGCGGGGGTCACACAGATACGCAGTATTTT. The full variable domain, rest sourced from reference TRBV7-8 and TRBJ2-3, is GAGVSQSPRYKVAKRGQDVALRCDPISGHVSLFWYQQALGQGPEFLTYFQNEAQLDKSGLPSDRFFAERPEGSVSTLKIQRTQQEDSAVYLCASSLSTSGGHTDTQYFGPGTRLTVL.

This chain joins TRBV4-3 and TRBJ1-5; no firm D call. The germline gives CDR1 LGHNA, CDR2 YSLEER. Trimming left V 0 bases short and J 3 bases short, with 9 bases between. This CDR3 contains 15 residues. In DNA, the CDR3 is TGCGCCAGCAGCCAAGATGGGAGCCCCAATCAGCCCCAGCATTTT. Translating gives CASSQDGSPNQPQHF.